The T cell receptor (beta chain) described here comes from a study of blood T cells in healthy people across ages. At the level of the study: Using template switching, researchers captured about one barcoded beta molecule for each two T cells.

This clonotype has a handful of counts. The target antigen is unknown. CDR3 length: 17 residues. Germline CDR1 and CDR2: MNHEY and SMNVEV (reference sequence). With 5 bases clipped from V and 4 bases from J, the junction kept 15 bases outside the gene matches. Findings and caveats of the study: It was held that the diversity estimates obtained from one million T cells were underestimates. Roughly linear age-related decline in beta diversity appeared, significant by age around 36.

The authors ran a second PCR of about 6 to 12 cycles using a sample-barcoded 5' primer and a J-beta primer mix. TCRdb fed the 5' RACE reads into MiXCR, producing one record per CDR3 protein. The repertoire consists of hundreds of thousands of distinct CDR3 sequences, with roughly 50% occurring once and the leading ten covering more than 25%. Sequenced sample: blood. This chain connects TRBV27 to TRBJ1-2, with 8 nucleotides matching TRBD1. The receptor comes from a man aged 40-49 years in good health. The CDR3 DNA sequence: TGTGCCAGCAGTACATACGCAGGCGGACAGGGTGTCTATGGCTACACCTTC. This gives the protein CASSTYAGGQGVYGYTF.